The 21 T cell receptor beta chains listed next were all sequenced from one sample in a study of T cell responses to AZD1222 COVID-19 vaccine. TCRdb's copy holds only in-frame clones and misses some; the assay was immunoSEQ multiplex PCR. The sample comprises under 110,000 clones, 86% of which are singletons, and around 1.5% rests with the top ten. The sample in question was peripheral blood, obtained on day 0 of AZD1222 vaccination. The source is an adult in good health.

The J gene is TRBJ2-2, the V gene TRBV11-2; TRBD2 matches at 12 bases. The CDR3 contains 16 residues. Germline V gene sequence: CDR1 SGHAT, CDR2 FQNNGV. Trimming removed 5 bases from V and 4 bases from J; junction bases left unmatched: 5. The CDR3 DNA reads as TGTGCCAGCAGCCCTCTAGCGGGAGGGAGCACCGGGGAGCTGTTTTTT. Translated: CASSPLAGGSTGELFF.

The rearrangement uses TRBV28 and TRBJ1-3; D not resolved. CDR3 length equals 11 residues. With 8 bases removed from V and 3 bases from J, the gap between germline ends came to 5 bases. Germline lookup yields CDR1 MDHEN and CDR2 SYDVKM. As DNA, the CDR3 is TGTGCCAGCTTAAATGGAAACACCATATATTTT. Translation: CASLNGNTIYF.

This clone has only one observation. The rearrangement links TRBV7-3 to TRBJ1-5; no clear D gene. The length of the CDR3 is 13 residues. Germline CDR1 reads SGHTA; CDR2 reads FQGTGA. V was clipped by 5 bases and J by 7 bases, with 12 bases between them. The CDR3 region is CASSAVAGQPQHF. The CDR3 DNA reads as TGTGCCAGCAGCGCGGTAGCCGGGCAGCCCCAGCATTTT.

J is TRBJ2-5 and V is TRBV28; a possible D gene is TRBD1 (5 bases). Germline assignment: CDR1 MDHEN and CDR2 SYDVKM. Trimming cost V 9 bases and J 1 base, with 9 bases left between them. This CDR3 is 12 amino acids long. In DNA form, the CDR3 reads TGTGCCAGTTGGGGCGGCCAAGAGACCCAGTACTTC. It codes for CASWGGQETQYF.

The chain recombines TRBV19 with TRBJ2-1; D remains unclear. Trimming removed 3 bases at V and 0 bases at J, with 9 bases between. The CDR3 is 15 amino acids. Per germline, CDR1 LNHDA and CDR2 SQIVND (reference sequence). As DNA, the CDR3 is TGTGCCAGTAGTATCCGGGCCCCCTCCTACAATGAGCAGTTCTTC. Translating it yields CASSIRAPSYNEQFF. The full variable domain, with the rest looked up from reference TRBV19 and TRBJ2-1, is DGGITQSPKYLFRKEGQNVTLSCEQNLNHDAMYWYRQDPGQGLRLIYYSQIVNDFQKGDIAEGYSVSREKKESFPLTVTSAQKNPTAFYLCASSIRAPSYNEQFFGPGTRLTVL.

V usage is TRBV30 and J usage is TRBJ1-4; TRBD1 aligns across 8 bases. The CDR3 runs to 13 residues. Per germline, CDR1 GTSNPN and CDR2 SVGIG (reference sequence). The V gene end was trimmed by 5 bases and the J gene end by 5 bases; junction bases not matched to a gene: 4. CDR3 DNA: TGTGCCTGGGACCGACAGGGGAATGAAAAACTGTTTTTT. Translating gives CAWDRQGNEKLFF.

CDR3 protein: CASSGPASSGNYNEQFF. CDR3 in DNA: TGTGCCAGCAGCGGTCCGGCGTCTAGCGGGAACTACAATGAGCAGTTCTTC. This chain connects TRBV9 to TRBJ2-1; 9 bases are shared with TRBD2. V was pared by 3 bases and J by 3 bases, with 10 bases of the junction left unmatched. This CDR3 contains 17 residues. Germline assignment: CDR1 SGDLS and CDR2 YYNGEE.

This clone showed up just a few times. The chain links TRBV19 to TRBJ2-2; 7 nucleotides agree with TRBD2. Germline CDR1 LNHDA, CDR2 SQIVND (reference sequence). V dropped 5 bases and J dropped 3; count of bases not matched to a gene: 3. CDR3 length equals 14 residues. The CDR3 loop is CASSSRGDTGELFF. The CDR3 region has the DNA TGTGCCAGTAGTTCACGGGGGGACACCGGGGAGCTGTTTTTT.

CDR3 protein: CASSSREGNTIYF. CDR3 coding DNA: TGTGCCAGCAGTTCACGAGAGGGAAACACCATATATTTT. This chain joins TRBV7-2 and TRBJ1-3; no reliable D call. The germline gives CDR1 SGHTA, CDR2 FQGNSA. This CDR3 is 13 amino acids long. V dropped 6 bases and J dropped 4 bases, with 10 bases sitting between them. The complete variable domain, with remaining parts taken from reference TRBV7-2 and TRBJ1-3, reads GAGVSQSPSNKVTEKGKDVELRCDPISGHTALYWYRQSLGQGLEFLIYFQGNSAPDKSGLPSDRFSAERTGGSVSTLTIQRTQQEDSAVYLCASSSREGNTIYFGEGSWLTVV.

The rearrangement uses TRBV4-3 and TRBJ2-2; D gene uncertain. V lost 4 bases, J lost 0 bases, and 9 bases lay in between. The germline CDR1 and CDR2 sequences are LGHNA and YSLEER. The CDR3 is made up of 15 amino acids. The CDR3 here is CASSLHPANTGELFF. CDR3 bases: TGCGCCAGCAGCCTACACCCTGCGAACACCGGGGAGCTGTTTTTT.

The CDR3: CASQRISGANVLTF. The CDR3 DNA follows: TGTGCCAGCCAGAGAATCTCTGGGGCCAACGTCCTGACTTTC. The chain couples TRBV28 to TRBJ2-6; D uncertain. Trimming removed 8 bases at V and 0 bases at J, with 8 bases between. The CDR3 is 14 amino acids. Germline lookup yields CDR1 MDHEN and CDR2 SYDVKM. The variable domain in full, completed from reference TRBV28 and TRBJ2-6, reads DVKVTQSSRYLVKRTGEKVFLECVQDMDHENMFWYRQDPGLGLRLIYFSYDVKMKEKGDIPEGYSVSREKKERFSLILESASTNQTSMYLCASQRISGANVLTFGAGSRLTVL.

The chain employs TRBV6-2 or TRBV6-3 and TRBJ1-3; D call uncertain. This CDR3 comprises 15 residues. Trimming left V 0 bases short and J 0 bases short, with 6 bases between. Per germline, CDR1 MNHEY and CDR2 SVGEGT. CDR3 loop: CASSYSRVSGNTIYF. Here the CDR3 DNA reads TGTGCCAGCAGTTACTCGCGGGTCTCTGGAAACACCATATATTTT.

V usage is TRBV4-1 and J usage is TRBJ1-2; D is undetermined. Germline-derived CDR1 and CDR2 are MGHRA and YSYEKL. This CDR3 comprises 15 residues. V lost 1 base, J lost 3 bases, and 12 bases lay in between. CDR3 residues: CASSQAPSRDYGYTF. In DNA form, the CDR3 reads TGCGCCAGCAGCCAAGCCCCGTCTCGAGACTATGGCTACACCTTC.

This chain uses TRBV30 with TRBJ2-3; D uncertain. The CDR3 is 13 amino acids. V gave up 3 bases and J gave up 1 base, with 8 bases separating them. Germline CDR1 reads GTSNPN; CDR2 reads SVGIG (reference sequence). The CDR3 is CAWSSGGTDTQYF. The CDR3 DNA reads as TGTGCCTGGAGCTCCGGTGGCACAGATACGCAGTATTTT.

The V and J genes are TRBV20-1 and TRBJ1-1, with TRBD1 as a possible D gene (5 bases). CDR1 and CDR2 (germline): DFQATT, SNEGSKA (reference sequence). The V end lost 3 bases, the J end lost 1 base, and 12 bases lay between the germline ends. The CDR3 spans 14 residues. CDR3 protein: CSASKGLGNTEAFF. CDR3 nucleotides: TGCAGTGCTAGTAAGGGGTTGGGGAACACTGAAGCTTTCTTT.

Concerning this clone: This same CDR3 is encoded by further DNA sequences in the sample. V is TRBV28 and J is TRBJ2-6; D gene ambiguous. The CDR3 is 14 amino acids. The germline CDR1 and CDR2 sequences are MDHEN and SYDVKM. V lost 5 bases, J lost 0 bases, and 5 bases lay in between. CDR3 residues: CASSRPSGANVLTF. CDR3 coding DNA: TGTGCCAGCAGTCGCCCCTCTGGGGCCAACGTCCTGACTTTC.

The chain joins TRBV7-9 to TRBJ2-7; D is unresolved. Germline CDR1 SEHNR, CDR2 FQNEAQ (reference sequence). The length of the CDR3 is 13 residues. The V gene lost 5 bases and the J gene lost 3 bases, with 11 bases spanning the gap. The CDR3 coding sequence is TGTGCCAGCAGCGGAGTACCTAGCTACGAGCAGTACTTC. Residues: CASSGVPSYEQYF.

The gene calls are TRBV19 and TRBJ2-7; a weak D match, TRBD2 (6 bases). The V gene's germline CDR1 is LNHDA and CDR2 SQIVND (reference sequence). The CDR3 spans 14 residues. Trimming left V 10 bases short and J 3 bases short, with 19 bases between. The CDR3 DNA follows: TGTGCCACCCCCCGGGACTTCGGGCTCTACGAGCAGTACTTC. This encodes CATPRDFGLYEQYF.

The chain couples TRBV9 to TRBJ1-2; D gene unclear. Per the germline V gene, CDR1 is SGDLS and CDR2 is YYNGEE. The CDR3 covers 18 residues. V lost 4 bases to trimming and J lost 0 bases, with 22 bases between them. CDR3 residues: CASSLTGASGGANYGYTF. CDR3 DNA: TGTGCCAGCAGCTTAACTGGAGCCTCCGGAGGAGCTAACTATGGCTACACCTTC.

A few counts support this clone. The chain has TRBV7-2 and TRBJ2-1; perhaps TRBD2 as D (6 bases). The germline V gene has CDR1 SGHTA and CDR2 FQGNSA. Trimming took off 6 bases at V and 0 bases at J, with 12 bases between the two ends. The CDR3 is 15 residues long. The CDR3 sequence is CASRAGLNSYNEQFF. CDR3 nucleotide sequence: TGTGCCAGCAGGGCGGGACTTAACTCCTACAATGAGCAGTTCTTC.

V and J are TRBV9 and TRBJ2-1, with 15 bases that match TRBD2. This CDR3 has 18 amino acids. V lost 0 bases, J lost 7 bases, and 8 bases stayed unmatched. Looked up from germline, CDR1 is SGDLS and CDR2 is YYNGEE. The CDR3 nucleotides are TGTGCCAGCAGCGTAGGATCGGACGGGACTAGCGGGAGGAATGAGCAGTTCTTC. Residues: CASSVGSDGTSGRNEQFF. Full variable domain (remainder filled in from reference TRBV9 and TRBJ2-1): DSGVTQTPKHLITATGQRVTLRCSPRSGDLSVYWYQQSLDQGLQFLIQYYNGEERAKGNILERFSAQQFPDLHSELNLSSLELGDSALYFCASSVGSDGTSGRNEQFFGPGTRLTVL.